This TCR beta chain appears in the sequencing data of a study of a mutant IDH1 vaccine in newly diagnosed glioma. Using immunoSEQ multiplex PCR, the repertoire was profiled, and TCRdb retains in-frame clones only, with some absent. The sample lists over 30,000 clones, around 90% occurring once. This sample's time point: week 47, end of study. Every vaccination contained 300 ug of the mutant IDH1 20-mer peptide and was paired with topical imiquimod. The CDR3 is made up of 17 amino acids. With 1 base clipped from V and 0 bases from J, the junction kept 9 bases outside the gene matches. Germline-derived CDR1 and CDR2 are SEHNR and FQNEAQ (reference sequence). In its sample, this clone was seen once. What it binds is not known.

This receptor was identified in a woman in her thirties or forties with glioma. This specimen consisted of PBMCs, obtained from a glioma patient whose treatment included an IDH1 peptide vaccine. The chain combines TRBV7-9 with TRBJ2-7; 7 bases map to TRBD1. The CDR3: CASSLVSGGSGSYEQYF. Here the CDR3 DNA reads TGTGCCAGCAGCTTAGTGTCAGGGGGAAGCGGCTCCTACGAGCAGTACTTC. The full variable domain, completed using reference TRBV7-9 and TRBJ2-7, is DTGVSQNPRHKITKRGQNVTFRCDPISEHNRLYWYRQTLGQGPEFLTYFQNEAQLEKSRLLSDRFSAERPKGSFSTLEIQRTEQGDSAMYLCASSLVSGGSGSYEQYFGPGTRLTVT.